One and the same sample provided the 32 T cell receptor beta chains below, sequenced in a study of post-analysis software for immune sequencing data. The library was made from cDNA and included unique molecular identifiers. TCRdb recomputed calls from the PCR reads with MiXCR, one row per CDR3 protein. This sample has roughly 670,000 distinct CDR3 sequences, with about 60% found just once. No antigen is known for these receptors. The study, taken as a whole, reports: Roughly 5 TRBV segments occurring more often in patients than controls included TRBV5-6, TRBV5-1 and TRBV20-1.

The sequenced sample consisted of blood. These receptors were taken from a girl aged 2 to 9 with multiple sclerosis.

This clonotype is a singleton in its sample. The chain is built from TRBV6-2 or TRBV6-3 and TRBJ2-7; no clear D. Per germline, CDR1 MNHEY and CDR2 SVGEGT. The CDR3 consists of 13 residues. Trimming removed 6 bases from V and 1 base from J, with 10 bases in between. The chain's CDR3 is CASSRLDSYEQYF. In nucleotides, the CDR3 is TGTGCCAGCAGCCGATTGGATTCCTACGAGCAGTACTTC.

This clonotype showed up just a few times. The V gene is TRBV10-3, the J gene TRBJ2-3; tentatively, D is TRBD2 (5 bases). Germline lookup yields CDR1 ENHRY and CDR2 SYGVKD. Between the trimmed V and J ends, which lost 6 bases and 4 bases, there was a span of 11 bases. The CDR3 has 13 amino acids. The CDR3 DNA sequence: TGTGCCATCAGGAGGGAGACCGCAGATACGCAGTATTTT. Its translation is CAIRRETADTQYF.

The V call is TRBV4-1, the J call TRBJ2-5; D remains unclear. V shed 1 base and J shed 5 bases, with 8 bases lying between them. This CDR3 contains 13 residues. Per the germline V gene, CDR1 is MGHRA and CDR2 is YSYEKL. The CDR3: CASSQGVGETQYF. In DNA form, the CDR3 reads TGCGCCAGCAGCCAAGGGGTGGGTGAGACCCAGTACTTC.

This chain links TRBV27 with TRBJ2-3; no definite D call. Per the germline V gene, CDR1 is MNHEY and CDR2 is SMNVEV (reference sequence). V gave up 3 bases and J gave up 1 base, with 14 bases separating them. The CDR3 is 16 residues long. The CDR3 coding sequence is TGTGCCAGCAGTTTTATCGGGTTTTCGGGCACAGATACGCAGTATTTT. This gives the protein CASSFIGFSGTDTQYF.

The count of this clonotype is one. The rearrangement joins TRBV4-1 to TRBJ2-3; the match to TRBD2 covers 8 bases. Germline assignment: CDR1 MGHRA and CDR2 YSYEKL. The CDR3 extends over 16 amino acids. The ends lost 0 bases at V and 6 bases at J; junction bases unmatched: 8. For the CDR3, the DNA is TGCGCCAGCAGCCAAGAGGACGCGGGGGGCGAGGATACGCAGTATTTT. Translating it yields CASSQEDAGGEDTQYF.

J is TRBJ1-1 and V is TRBV12-3 or TRBV12-4; no definite D call. V dropped 3 bases and J dropped 3 bases, with 11 bases sitting between them. The CDR3 runs 14 residues. CDR3 DNA sequence: TGTGCCAGCAGTTTGGTGGCCCTCGACACTGAAGCTTTCTTT. Amino acid sequence: CASSLVALDTEAFF.

This rearrangement joins TRBV7-9 to TRBJ2-5, with 9 bases matching TRBD2. This CDR3 has 16 amino acids. CDR1 SEHNR and CDR2 FQNEAQ come from the germline V gene (reference sequence). With 4 bases clipped from V and 9 bases from J, the junction kept 15 bases outside the gene matches. CDR3 sequence: CASSSESGLAPWAQYF. The CDR3 region has the DNA TGTGCCAGCAGCTCCGAATCGGGACTAGCTCCGTGGGCCCAGTACTTC. The entire variable domain, with the rest obtained from reference TRBV7-9 and TRBJ2-5, is as follows: DTGVSQNPRHKITKRGQNVTFRCDPISEHNRLYWYRQTLGQGPEFLTYFQNEAQLEKSRLLSDRFSAERPKGSFSTLEIQRTEQGDSAMYLCASSSESGLAPWAQYFGPGTRLLVL.

The rearrangement uses TRBV20-1 and TRBJ2-7; 12 bases are a match to TRBD2. CDR1 DFQATT and CDR2 SNEGSKA come from the germline V gene (reference sequence). CDR3 length: 14 residues. V shed 3 bases, J shed 4 bases, and the junction held 4 bases outside the gene matches. The CDR3 DNA is TGCAGTGCTAGTCCGACTAGCGGGAGATACGAGCAGTACTTC. Its protein is CSASPTSGRYEQYF.

This clonotype was detected once. This chain links TRBV5-1 with TRBJ2-3; 11 nucleotides agree with TRBD2. The trim removed 6 bases at V and 4 bases at J, leaving 7 bases unmatched. The CDR3 extends over 15 amino acids. Germline V gene sequence: CDR1 SGHRS, CDR2 YFSETQ. The CDR3 sequence is CASIKTSGSADTQYF. The CDR3 region has the DNA TGCGCCAGCATCAAAACTAGCGGGAGTGCAGATACGCAGTATTTT.

V usage is TRBV29-1 and J usage is TRBJ2-7, with TRBD2 matching 12 bases. The ends lost 6 bases at V and 3 bases at J; junction bases unmatched: 9. Per germline, CDR1 SQVTM and CDR2 ANQGSEA. The CDR3 length is 15 residues. The CDR3 loop is CSVGLAGHQGYEQYF. CDR3 DNA: TGCAGCGTCGGACTAGCGGGACACCAGGGCTACGAGCAGTACTTC.

A word on this clonotype: A much larger clone lies one base from this, so it may be a read error. This chain connects TRBV29-1 to TRBJ2-5; D is undetermined. The CDR3 is made up of 14 amino acids. V lost 4 bases and J lost 11, with 23 bases in between. The germline V gene encodes CDR1 SQVTM and CDR2 ANQGSEA. In nucleotides, the CDR3 is TGCAGCGTTGCGAATGGCGCAACATACAATGAGCAGTACTTC. Translation gives CSVANGATYNEQYF.

This chain links TRBV3-1 with TRBJ1-2; D ambiguous. CDR1 is LGHDT, CDR2 YNNKEL, per germline (reference sequence). V gave up 5 bases and J gave up 6 bases, with 13 bases separating them. The CDR3 spans 13 residues. CDR3 amino acids: CASSGRRVDGYTF. The CDR3 DNA reads TGTGCCAGCAGCGGAAGGAGGGTTGATGGCTACACCTTC.

This clonotype was counted only a few times. This rearrangement joins TRBV9 to TRBJ1-2; TRBD1 matches at 8 bases. This CDR3 contains 13 residues. Germline loops: CDR1 SGDLS, CDR2 YYNGEE. V shed 2 bases, J shed 6 bases, and the junction held 3 bases outside the gene matches. The CDR3 is CASSVGQGHGYTF. CDR3 DNA: TGTGCCAGCAGCGTCGGACAGGGTCATGGCTACACCTTC.

The rearrangement links TRBV20-1 to TRBJ2-5; 9 bases are shared with TRBD1. V shed 4 bases and J 1 base; nucleotides not matched to a gene: 7. Germline-derived CDR1 and CDR2 are DFQATT and SNEGSKA (reference sequence). This CDR3 has 15 residues. The CDR3 loop reads CSAINQQGAQETQYF. CDR3 DNA sequence: TGCAGTGCTATCAACCAACAGGGGGCCCAAGAGACCCAGTACTTC.

This clonotype was observed a handful of times. The V and J genes are TRBV7-3 and TRBJ2-1; TRBD2 is a possible D gene (5 bases). Germline CDR1 and CDR2: SGHTA and FQGTGA. The CDR3 sequence is 15 residues long. V gave up 5 bases and J gave up 3 bases, with 14 bases separating them. CDR3 sequence: CASSPSSGYYNEQFF. The CDR3 coding sequence is TGTGCCAGCAGCCCATCCAGCGGTTACTACAATGAGCAGTTCTTC.

This clonotype was counted only a few times. The genes are TRBV29-1 and TRBJ2-1; D call uncertain. The germline CDR1 and CDR2 sequences are SQVTM and ANQGSEA. The CDR3 sequence is 16 residues long. Between the trimmed V and J ends, which lost 3 bases and 3 bases, there was a span of 18 bases. The CDR3 is CSVEGPSGQFYNEQFF. The CDR3 DNA reads TGCAGCGTTGAGGGTCCCTCCGGGCAGTTCTACAATGAGCAGTTCTTC.

This chain links TRBV7-6 with TRBJ2-1; possibly TRBD1 or TRBD2 for D (6 bases each). Germline CDR1 reads SGHVS; CDR2 reads FNYEAQ. V dropped 3 bases and J dropped 9 bases, with 21 bases sitting between them. This CDR3 has 16 amino acids. CDR3 sequence reads: CASSLTQGGGPGEQFF. CDR3 bases: TGTGCCAGCAGCTTGACACAGGGAGGCGGCCCCGGTGAGCAGTTCTTC.

This clonotype has a handful of counts. This chain uses TRBV15 with TRBJ2-1; maybe TRBD1 (6 bases). Trimming stripped 5 bases from V and 1 base from J, with 15 bases between. Germline CDR1 reads LNHNV; CDR2 reads YYDKDF (reference sequence). The CDR3 length is 16 residues. CDR3 DNA: TGTGCCACCAGCGCCCACCCGGACAGTTCCTACAATGAGCAGTTCTTC. Its protein product is CATSAHPDSSYNEQFF.

CDR3 in amino acids: CASSYGTPPTYEQYF. Here the CDR3 DNA reads TGTGCCAGCAGTTATGGGACACCACCGACCTACGAGCAGTACTTC. This chain links TRBV6-2 or TRBV6-3 with TRBJ2-7; tentatively, D is TRBD1 (6 bases). Germline CDR1 MNHEY, CDR2 SVGEGT. Trimming removed 3 bases from V and 2 bases from J, with 14 bases in between. This CDR3 has 15 amino acids.

This clonotype was counted once. The chain links TRBV25-1 to TRBJ1-1; tentative D call: TRBD1 (5 bases). From germline, CDR1 is MGHDK and CDR2 SYGVNS. The V gene lost 6 bases and the J gene lost 6 bases, with 17 bases spanning the gap. This CDR3 has 14 amino acids. As DNA, the CDR3 is TGTGCCAGCAGGGCGCAGGGAAAAAGCTCTGAAGCTTTCTTT. Translating gives CASRAQGKSSEAFF.

V is TRBV7-2 and J is TRBJ2-4, with a tentative D call TRBD2 (6 bases). V lost 4 bases, J lost 0 bases, and 16 bases lay in between. The length of the CDR3 is 17 residues. Germline V gives CDR1 SGHTA, CDR2 FQGNSA. The CDR3 spells CASSSYGTSIAKNIQYF. The CDR3 DNA reads as TGTGCCAGCAGCTCCTACGGGACTTCCATAGCCAAAAACATTCAGTACTTC.

The chain recombines TRBV6-4 with TRBJ2-2; TRBD1 agrees at 11 bases. In germline, CDR1 is MRHNA, CDR2 SNTAGT. The CDR3 length is 14 residues. Germline trimming cut 10 bases from V and 7 bases from J; bases unmatched to any gene: 8. The CDR3 loop is CAIQRTGGSGELFF. For the CDR3, the DNA is TGTGCCATCCAAAGGACAGGGGGCAGCGGGGAGCTGTTTTTT.

The V and J genes are TRBV6-5 and TRBJ2-7; 10 bases map to TRBD2. V lost 0 bases, J lost 2 bases, and 1 base stayed unmatched. The germline V gene has CDR1 MNHEY and CDR2 SVGAGI. The CDR3 is 15 amino acids. CDR3 protein: CASSYSLAGAYEQYF. As DNA, the CDR3 is TGTGCCAGCAGTTACTCCCTAGCGGGGGCCTACGAGCAGTACTTC.

This clonotype was seen once. This sequence joins TRBV10-3 and TRBJ1-2; maybe TRBD1 (6 bases). Germline V gene lookup returns CDR1 ENHRY and CDR2 SYGVKD. There are 16 residues in the CDR3. V lost 5 bases and J 5 bases, leaving 21 bases between the germline ends. The CDR3 protein is CAISKRQVLARYGYTF. The DNA of the CDR3 is TGTGCCATCAGTAAAAGACAGGTCCTAGCTCGGTATGGCTACACCTTC.

This clonotype came up a few times. This rearrangement joins TRBV5-1 to TRBJ1-1, with 7 bases aligning to TRBD1. After removal of 0 bases from V and 3 bases from J, the junction contained 2 bases not matched to a gene. CDR1 SGHRS and CDR2 YFSETQ come from the germline V gene. The CDR3 covers 14 residues. The CDR3 region is CASSLAGTDTEAFF. For the CDR3, the DNA is TGCGCCAGCAGCTTGGCCGGGACAGACACTGAAGCTTTCTTT.

This clonotype has a handful of counts. The chain has TRBV6-6 and TRBJ1-6, with D unclear. The germline V gene encodes CDR1 MNHNY and CDR2 SVGAGI (reference sequence). The CDR3 runs to 14 residues. V lost 2 bases and J lost 4, with 6 bases in between. CDR3 sequence: CASSYGVYNSPLHF. The CDR3 nucleotides read TGTGCCAGCAGTTACGGGGTTTATAATTCACCCCTCCACTTT.

This clonotype was counted between two and nine times. The chain combines TRBV29-1 with TRBJ1-1; 9 positions agree with TRBD1. The CDR3 length is 17 residues. Germline V CDR1 and CDR2: SQVTM, ANQGSEA. The J segment lost 4 bases and the V segment lost 5 bases, leaving 17 bases of the junction unmatched. As DNA, the CDR3 is TGCAGCGTTTTTTGGGTTCCCGGGACAGGGAGAGGCACTGAAGCTTTCTTT. Translated, it gives CSVFWVPGTGRGTEAFF.

The chain couples TRBV20-1 to TRBJ1-2; D remains ambiguous. The V and J ends lost 0 bases and 3 bases respectively, with 11 bases between them. This CDR3 comprises 14 residues. CDR1 and CDR2 (germline): DFQATT, SNEGSKA (reference sequence). The CDR3 loop reads CSARDWKGYYGYTF. The DNA for the CDR3 is TGCAGTGCTAGAGATTGGAAGGGCTACTATGGCTACACCTTC.

The chain is built from TRBV4-1 and TRBJ1-2; TRBD1 might be the D (5 bases). V was trimmed by 1 base and J by 0 bases, leaving 18 bases between them. The CDR3 loop spans 18 amino acids. The germline V gene encodes CDR1 MGHRA and CDR2 YSYEKL. The CDR3 loop is CASSQVETRRGANYGYTF. CDR3 DNA sequence: TGCGCCAGCAGCCAAGTAGAGACCCGGCGGGGGGCTAACTATGGCTACACCTTC.

A single count supports this clonotype. This chain connects TRBV5-1 to TRBJ2-1; the match to TRBD2 covers 9 bases. CDR1 SGHRS and CDR2 YFSETQ come from the germline V gene. The CDR3 runs to 16 residues. J lost 4 bases, V lost 4 bases, and 9 bases had no gene match. CDR3 residues: CASSGFPSGDYNEQFF. In nucleotides, the CDR3 is TGCGCCAGCAGCGGGTTTCCTAGCGGGGATTACAATGAGCAGTTCTTC.

A few counts support this clonotype. The V gene is TRBV20-1, the J gene TRBJ1-2, with D perhaps TRBD1 (6 bases). The germline CDR1 and CDR2 sequences are DFQATT and SNEGSKA (reference sequence). V lost 1 base, J lost 2 bases, and 8 bases lay in between. The CDR3 spans 13 residues. CDR3 DNA: TGCAGTGCTAGAGGGGGGCGGAACTATGGCTACACCTTC. The encoded protein is CSARGGRNYGYTF.

V is TRBV4-1 and J is TRBJ2-5; no reliable D call. Germline V lookup: CDR1 MGHRA, CDR2 YSYEKL. CDR3 size: 19 residues. Trimming stripped 0 bases from V and 4 bases from J, with 24 bases between. CDR3 in DNA: TGCGCCAGCAGCCAAGATCAGCCGGGCGGCGTAAAAATCAGAGAGACCCAGTACTTC. This sequence encodes CASSQDQPGGVKIRETQYF.